This T cell receptor beta chain was profiled in a study of cytotoxic CD8 clonotypes in ibrutinib-treated CLL. As for the study in general: The patients comprised approximately ten relapsed/refractory and around 16 treatment-naive cases, approximately 18 IGHV unmutated. By median roughly 72 months, about twelve had progressed and about 14 stayed remitted; responses had been 2 complete and 24 partial.

Regarding this clone: As yet, its antigen is unknown.

The planned depth of sequencing spanned 1 in 200,000 to 1 in 1 million T cells. Some clones are missing from TCRdb's copy, which holds only in-frame ones; the method was immunoSEQ multiplex PCR. Here the sample spans 140,000 or so clones, 79% being singletons. General study results and limits: Sustained-remission and progressing patients had unequal sampling times.

The sample in question was PBMCs, obtained after 12 months of ibrutinib treatment. This receptor was taken from a human donor with chronic lymphocytic leukemia.

This CDR3 reads CASSLSRVGRPNTEAFF. The CDR3, as DNA: TGTGCCAGCAGTTTAAGCCGGGTTGGTCGGCCAAACACTGAAGCTTTCTTT. J is TRBJ1-1 and V is TRBV28, with unresolved D. Germline assignment: CDR1 MDHEN and CDR2 SYDVKM. Trimming took 2 bases from V and 2 from J, leaving 18 bases between them. The CDR3 loop spans 17 amino acids.